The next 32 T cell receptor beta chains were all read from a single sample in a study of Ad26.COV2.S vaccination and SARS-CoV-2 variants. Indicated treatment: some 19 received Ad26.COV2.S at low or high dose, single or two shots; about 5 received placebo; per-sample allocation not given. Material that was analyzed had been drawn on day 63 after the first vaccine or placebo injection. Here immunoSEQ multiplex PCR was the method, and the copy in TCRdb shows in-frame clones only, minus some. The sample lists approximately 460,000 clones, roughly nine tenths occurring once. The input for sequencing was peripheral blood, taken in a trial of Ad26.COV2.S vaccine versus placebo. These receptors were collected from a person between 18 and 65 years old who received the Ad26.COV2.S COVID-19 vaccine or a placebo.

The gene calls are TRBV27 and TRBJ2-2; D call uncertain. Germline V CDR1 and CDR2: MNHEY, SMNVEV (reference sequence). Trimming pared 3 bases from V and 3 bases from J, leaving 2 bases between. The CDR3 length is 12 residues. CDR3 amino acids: CASSFYTGELFF. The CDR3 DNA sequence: TGTGCCAGCAGTTTCTACACCGGGGAGCTGTTTTTT.

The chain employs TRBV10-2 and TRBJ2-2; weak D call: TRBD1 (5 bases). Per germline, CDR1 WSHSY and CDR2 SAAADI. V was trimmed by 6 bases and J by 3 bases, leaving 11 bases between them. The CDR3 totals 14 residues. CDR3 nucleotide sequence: TGCGCCAGCAGGATTACAGGTGACACCGGGGAGCTGTTTTTT. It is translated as CASRITGDTGELFF.

The CDR3 nucleotides are TGTGCCAGCTCACCACCGGGACTAGCGGGAGGGCCGGGTGAGCAGTTCTTC. Translating gives CASSPPGLAGGPGEQFF. The chain combines TRBV18 with TRBJ2-1; 16 nucleotides line up with TRBD2. Losses at the gene ends were 0 bases for V and 9 bases for J; bases not matched to a gene: 5. CDR3 length: 17 amino acids. Germline CDR1 reads KGHSH; CDR2 reads LQKENI.

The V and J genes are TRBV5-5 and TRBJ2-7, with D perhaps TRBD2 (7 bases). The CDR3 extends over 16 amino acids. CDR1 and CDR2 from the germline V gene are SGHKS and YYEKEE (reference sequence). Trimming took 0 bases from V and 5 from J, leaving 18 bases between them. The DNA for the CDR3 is TGTGCCAGCAGCTTGGTGGTGTGGGGAGGGGGAAACGAGCAGTACTTC. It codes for CASSLVVWGGGNEQYF.

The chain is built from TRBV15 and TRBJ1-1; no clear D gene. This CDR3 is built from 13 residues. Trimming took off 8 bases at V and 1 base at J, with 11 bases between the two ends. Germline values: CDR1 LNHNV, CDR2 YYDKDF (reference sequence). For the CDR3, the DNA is TGTGCCACCTCGGGAAGAAAGAACACTGAAGCTTTCTTT. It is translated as CATSGRKNTEAFF. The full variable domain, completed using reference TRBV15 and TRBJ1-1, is DAMVIQNPRYQVTQFGKPVTLSCSQTLNHNVMYWYQQKSSQAPKLLFHYYDKDFNNEADTPDNFQSRRPNTSFCFLDIRSPGLGDTAMYLCATSGRKNTEAFFGQGTRLTVV.

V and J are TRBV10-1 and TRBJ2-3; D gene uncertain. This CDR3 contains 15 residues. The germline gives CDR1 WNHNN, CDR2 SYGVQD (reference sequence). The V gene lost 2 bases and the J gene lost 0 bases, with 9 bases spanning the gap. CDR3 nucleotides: TGCGCCAGCAGTGAGGACGGAACTAGCACAGATACGCAGTATTTT. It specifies CASSEDGTSTDTQYF.

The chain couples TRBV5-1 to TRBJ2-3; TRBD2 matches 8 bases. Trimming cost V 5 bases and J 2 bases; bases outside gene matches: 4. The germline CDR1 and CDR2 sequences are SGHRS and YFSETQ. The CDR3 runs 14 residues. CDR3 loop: CASRPAGATDTQYF. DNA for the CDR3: TGCGCCAGCAGGCCAGCGGGAGCCACAGATACGCAGTATTTT.

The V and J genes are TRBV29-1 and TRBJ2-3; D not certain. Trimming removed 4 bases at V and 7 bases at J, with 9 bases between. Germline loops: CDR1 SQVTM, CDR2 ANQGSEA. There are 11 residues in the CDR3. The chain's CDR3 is CSVVSENTQYF. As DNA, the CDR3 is TGCAGCGTTGTATCCGAGAATACGCAGTATTTT.

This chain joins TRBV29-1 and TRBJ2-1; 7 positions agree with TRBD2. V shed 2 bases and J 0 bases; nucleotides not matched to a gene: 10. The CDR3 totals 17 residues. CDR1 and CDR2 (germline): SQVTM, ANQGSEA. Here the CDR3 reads CSVEQAGSFYSYNEQFF. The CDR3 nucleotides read TGCAGCGTTGAACAAGCGGGATCGTTCTACTCCTACAATGAGCAGTTCTTC.

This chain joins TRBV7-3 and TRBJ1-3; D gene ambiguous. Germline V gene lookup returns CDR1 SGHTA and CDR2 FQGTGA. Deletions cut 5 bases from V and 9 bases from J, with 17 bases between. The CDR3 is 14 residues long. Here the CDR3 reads CASSPRTSRSTIYF. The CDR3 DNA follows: TGTGCCAGCAGCCCAAGGACTAGCCGAAGCACCATATATTTT.

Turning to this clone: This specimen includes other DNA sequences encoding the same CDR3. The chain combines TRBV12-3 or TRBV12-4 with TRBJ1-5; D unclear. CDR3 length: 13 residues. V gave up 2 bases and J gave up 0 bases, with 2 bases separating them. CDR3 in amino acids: CASSLNSNQPQHF. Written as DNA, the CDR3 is TGTGCCAGCAGTTTAAATAGCAATCAGCCCCAGCATTTT.

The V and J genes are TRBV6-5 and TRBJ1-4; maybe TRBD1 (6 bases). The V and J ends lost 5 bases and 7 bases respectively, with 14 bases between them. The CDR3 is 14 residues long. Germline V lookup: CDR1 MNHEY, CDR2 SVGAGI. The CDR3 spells CASSRQGGGEKLFF. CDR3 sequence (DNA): TGTGCCAGCAGTAGGCAGGGAGGGGGTGAAAAACTGTTTTTT.

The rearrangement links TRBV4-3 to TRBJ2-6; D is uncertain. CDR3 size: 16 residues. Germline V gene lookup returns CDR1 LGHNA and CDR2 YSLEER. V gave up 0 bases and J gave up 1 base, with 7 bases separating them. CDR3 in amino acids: CASSQESASGANVLTF. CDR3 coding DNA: TGCGCCAGCAGCCAAGAGTCCGCGTCTGGGGCCAACGTCCTGACTTTC.

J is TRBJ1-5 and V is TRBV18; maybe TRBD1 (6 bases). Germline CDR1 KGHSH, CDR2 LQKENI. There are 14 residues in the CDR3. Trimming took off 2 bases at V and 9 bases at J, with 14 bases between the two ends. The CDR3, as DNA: TGTGCCAGCTCACCAACAGGGCAATATATGCCCCAGCATTTT. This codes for CASSPTGQYMPQHF.

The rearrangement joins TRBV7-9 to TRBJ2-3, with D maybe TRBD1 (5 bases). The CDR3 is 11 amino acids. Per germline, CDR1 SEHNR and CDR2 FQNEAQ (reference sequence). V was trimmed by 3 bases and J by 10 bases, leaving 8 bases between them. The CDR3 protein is CASSFRGSQYF. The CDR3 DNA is TGTGCCAGCAGCTTTAGGGGTTCGCAGTATTTT.

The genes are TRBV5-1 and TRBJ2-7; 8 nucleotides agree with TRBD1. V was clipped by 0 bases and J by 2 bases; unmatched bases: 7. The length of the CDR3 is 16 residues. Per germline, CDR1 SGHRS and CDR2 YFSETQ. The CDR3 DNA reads TGCGCCAGCAGCTTGGAGGCCAGGGGGCCTCCCTACGAGCAGTACTTC. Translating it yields CASSLEARGPPYEQYF.

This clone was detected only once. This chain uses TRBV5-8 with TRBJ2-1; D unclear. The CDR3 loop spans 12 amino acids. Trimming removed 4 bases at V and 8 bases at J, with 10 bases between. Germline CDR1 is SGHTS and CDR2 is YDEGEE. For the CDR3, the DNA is TGTGCCAGCAGCCGGCCCGGCTATGAGCAGTTCTTC. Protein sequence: CASSRPGYEQFF.

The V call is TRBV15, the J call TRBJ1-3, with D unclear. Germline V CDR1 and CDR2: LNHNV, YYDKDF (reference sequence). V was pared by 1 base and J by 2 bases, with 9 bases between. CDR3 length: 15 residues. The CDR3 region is CATSRVGGTGNTIYF. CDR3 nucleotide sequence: TGTGCCACCAGCAGAGTGGGAGGGACTGGAAACACCATATATTTT.

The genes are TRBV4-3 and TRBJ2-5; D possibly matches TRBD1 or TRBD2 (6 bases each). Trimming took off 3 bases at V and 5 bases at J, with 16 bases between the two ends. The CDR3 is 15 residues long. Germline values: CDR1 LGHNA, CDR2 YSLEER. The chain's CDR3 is CASSHMRGTSETQYF. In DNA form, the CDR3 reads TGCGCCAGCAGCCACATGAGGGGGACTTCGGAGACCCAGTACTTC.

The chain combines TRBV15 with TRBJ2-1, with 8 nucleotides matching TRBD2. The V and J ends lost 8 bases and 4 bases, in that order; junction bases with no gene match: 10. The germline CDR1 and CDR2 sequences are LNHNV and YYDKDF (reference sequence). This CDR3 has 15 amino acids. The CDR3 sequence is CATLKSSGGYNEQFF. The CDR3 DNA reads TGTGCCACCCTTAAGTCGAGCGGGGGATACAATGAGCAGTTCTTC.

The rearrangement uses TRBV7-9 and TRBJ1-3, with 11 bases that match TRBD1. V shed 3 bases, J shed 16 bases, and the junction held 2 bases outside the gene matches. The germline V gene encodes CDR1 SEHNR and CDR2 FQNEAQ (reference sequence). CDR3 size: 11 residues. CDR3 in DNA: TGTGCCAGCAGCTTGGGACAGGGGGAGTATTTT. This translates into CASSLGQGEYF.

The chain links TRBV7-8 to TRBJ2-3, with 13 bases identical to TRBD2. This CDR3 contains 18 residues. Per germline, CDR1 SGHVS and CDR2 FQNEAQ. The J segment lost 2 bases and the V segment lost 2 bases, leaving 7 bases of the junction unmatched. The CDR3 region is CASSLLAGTSGTTDTQYF. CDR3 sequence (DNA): TGTGCCAGCAGCTTATTGGCCGGGACTAGCGGGACCACAGATACGCAGTATTTT.

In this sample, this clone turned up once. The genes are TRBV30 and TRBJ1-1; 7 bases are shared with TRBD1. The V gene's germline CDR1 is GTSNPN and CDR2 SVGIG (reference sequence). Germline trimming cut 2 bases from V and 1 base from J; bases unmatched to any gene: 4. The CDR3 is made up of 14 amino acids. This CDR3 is CAWSPGTANTEAFF. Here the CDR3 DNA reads TGTGCCTGGAGTCCAGGGACAGCGAACACTGAAGCTTTCTTT.

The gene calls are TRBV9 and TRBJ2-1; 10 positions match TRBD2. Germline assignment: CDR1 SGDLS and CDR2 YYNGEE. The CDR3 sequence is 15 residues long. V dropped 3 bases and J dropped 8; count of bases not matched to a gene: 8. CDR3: CASSASGSGFYEQFF. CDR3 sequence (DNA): TGTGCCAGCAGCGCTAGCGGGAGCGGTTTTTATGAGCAGTTCTTC.

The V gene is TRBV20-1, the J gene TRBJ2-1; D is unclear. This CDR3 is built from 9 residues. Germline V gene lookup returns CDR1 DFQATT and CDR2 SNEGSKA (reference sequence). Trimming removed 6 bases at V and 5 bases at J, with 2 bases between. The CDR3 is CSANNEQFF. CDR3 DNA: TGCAGTGCAAACAATGAGCAGTTCTTC.

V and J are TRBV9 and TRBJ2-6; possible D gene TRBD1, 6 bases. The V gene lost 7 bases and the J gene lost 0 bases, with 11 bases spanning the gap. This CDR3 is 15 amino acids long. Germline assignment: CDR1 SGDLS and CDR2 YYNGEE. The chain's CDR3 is CASGTGYSGANVLTF. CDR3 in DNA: TGTGCCAGCGGTACAGGGTACTCTGGGGCCAACGTCCTGACTTTC.

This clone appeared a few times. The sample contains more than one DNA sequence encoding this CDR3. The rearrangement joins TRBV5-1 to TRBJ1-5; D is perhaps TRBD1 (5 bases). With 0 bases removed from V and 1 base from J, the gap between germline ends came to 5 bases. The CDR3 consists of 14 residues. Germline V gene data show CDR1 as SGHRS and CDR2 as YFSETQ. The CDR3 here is CASSLGGSNQPQHF. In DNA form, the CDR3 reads TGCGCCAGCAGCTTGGGGGGGAGCAATCAGCCCCAGCATTTT.

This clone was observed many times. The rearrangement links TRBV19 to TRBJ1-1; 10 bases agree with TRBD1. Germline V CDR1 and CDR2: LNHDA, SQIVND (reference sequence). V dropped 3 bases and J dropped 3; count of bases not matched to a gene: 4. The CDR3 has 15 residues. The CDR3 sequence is CASSMGQGWYTEAFF. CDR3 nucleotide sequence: TGTGCCAGTAGTATGGGACAGGGGTGGTACACTGAAGCTTTCTTT. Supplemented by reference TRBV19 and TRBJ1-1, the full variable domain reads DGGITQSPKYLFRKEGQNVTLSCEQNLNHDAMYWYRQDPGQGLRLIYYSQIVNDFQKGDIAEGYSVSREKKESFPLTVTSAQKNPTAFYLCASSMGQGWYTEAFFGQGTRLTVV.

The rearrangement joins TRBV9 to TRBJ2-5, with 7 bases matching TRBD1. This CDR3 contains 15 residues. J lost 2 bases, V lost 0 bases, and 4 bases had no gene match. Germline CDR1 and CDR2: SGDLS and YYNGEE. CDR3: CASSVGGTAQETQYF. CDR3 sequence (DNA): TGTGCCAGCAGCGTAGGGGGGACAGCTCAAGAGACCCAGTACTTC.

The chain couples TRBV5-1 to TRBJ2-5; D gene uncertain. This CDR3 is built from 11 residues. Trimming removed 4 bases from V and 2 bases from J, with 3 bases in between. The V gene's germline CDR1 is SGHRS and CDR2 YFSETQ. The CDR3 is CASSNQETQYF. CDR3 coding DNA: TGCGCCAGCAGCAATCAAGAGACCCAGTACTTC.

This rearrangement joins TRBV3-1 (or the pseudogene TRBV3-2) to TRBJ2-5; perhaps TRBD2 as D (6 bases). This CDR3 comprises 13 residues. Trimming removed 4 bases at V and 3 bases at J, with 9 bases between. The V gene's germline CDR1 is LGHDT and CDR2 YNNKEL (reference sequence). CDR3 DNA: TGTGCCAGCAGCCTCGGGAGTAAAGAGACCCAGTACTTC. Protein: CASSLGSKETQYF.

CDR3 in DNA: TGTGCCAGCAGCCCTAGCACTTTAGGAGGCTACACCTTC. This codes for CASSPSTLGGYTF. The J gene is TRBJ1-2, the V gene TRBV14; D call uncertain. Germline-derived CDR1 and CDR2 are SGHDN and FVKESK. Trimming left V 4 bases short and J 8 bases short, with 14 bases between. The CDR3 spans 13 residues.